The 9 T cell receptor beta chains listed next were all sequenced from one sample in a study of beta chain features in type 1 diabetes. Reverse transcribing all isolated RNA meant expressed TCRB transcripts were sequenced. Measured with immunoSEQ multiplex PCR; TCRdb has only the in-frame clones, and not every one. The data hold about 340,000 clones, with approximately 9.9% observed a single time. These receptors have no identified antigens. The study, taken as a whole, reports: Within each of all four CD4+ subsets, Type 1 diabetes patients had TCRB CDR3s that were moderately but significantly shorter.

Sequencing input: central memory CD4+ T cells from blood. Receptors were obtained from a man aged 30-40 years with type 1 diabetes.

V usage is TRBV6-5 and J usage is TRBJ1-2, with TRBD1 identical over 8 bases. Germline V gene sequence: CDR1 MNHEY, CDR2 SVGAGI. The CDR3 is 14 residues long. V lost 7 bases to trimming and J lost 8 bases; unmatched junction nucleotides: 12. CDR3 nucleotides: TGTGCCAGCAAAGACGGGACAGGCGCTATGGGCTACACCTTC. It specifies CASKDGTGAMGYTF.

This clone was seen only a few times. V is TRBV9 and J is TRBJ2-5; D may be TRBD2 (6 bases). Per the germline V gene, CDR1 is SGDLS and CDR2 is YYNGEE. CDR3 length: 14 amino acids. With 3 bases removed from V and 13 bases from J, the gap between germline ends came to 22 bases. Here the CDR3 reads CASSEGLAGQHLYF. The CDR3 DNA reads TGTGCCAGCAGCGAGGGGCTCGCGGGGCAGCACCTGTACTTC.

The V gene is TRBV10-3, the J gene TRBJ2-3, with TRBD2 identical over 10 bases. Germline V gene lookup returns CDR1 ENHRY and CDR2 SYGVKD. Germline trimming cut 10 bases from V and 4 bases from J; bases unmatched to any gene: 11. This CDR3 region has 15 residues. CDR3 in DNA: TGTGCCAGCAGGGTAGCGGGGGGCCCTTCAGATACGCAGTATTTT. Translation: CASRVAGGPSDTQYF.

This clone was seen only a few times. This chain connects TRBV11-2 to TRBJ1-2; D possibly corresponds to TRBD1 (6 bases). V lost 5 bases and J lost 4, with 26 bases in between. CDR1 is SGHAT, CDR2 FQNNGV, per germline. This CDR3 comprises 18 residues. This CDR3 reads CASSPPYYRGQGIYGYTF. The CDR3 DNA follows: TGTGCCAGCAGCCCGCCATATTATCGGGGGCAGGGGATCTATGGCTACACCTTC.

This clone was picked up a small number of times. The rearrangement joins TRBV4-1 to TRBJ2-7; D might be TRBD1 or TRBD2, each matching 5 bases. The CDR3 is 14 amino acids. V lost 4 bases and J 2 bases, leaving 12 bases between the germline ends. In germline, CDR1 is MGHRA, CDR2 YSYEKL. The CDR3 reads CASSRGQDTYEQYF. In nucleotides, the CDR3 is TGCGCCAGCAGCCGCGGGCAGGACACCTACGAGCAGTACTTC.

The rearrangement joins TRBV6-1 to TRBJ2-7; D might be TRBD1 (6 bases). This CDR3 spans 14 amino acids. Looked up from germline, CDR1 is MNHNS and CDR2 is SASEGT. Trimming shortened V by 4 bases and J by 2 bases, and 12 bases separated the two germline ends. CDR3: CASSVQGHTYEQYF. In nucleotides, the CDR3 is TGTGCCAGCAGTGTGCAGGGGCACACCTACGAGCAGTACTTC.

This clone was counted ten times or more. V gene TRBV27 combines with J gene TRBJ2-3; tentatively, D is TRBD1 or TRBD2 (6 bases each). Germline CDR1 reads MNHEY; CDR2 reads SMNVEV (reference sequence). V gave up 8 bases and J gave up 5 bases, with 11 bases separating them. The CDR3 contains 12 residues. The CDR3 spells CASGRGQDTQYF. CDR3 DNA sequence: TGTGCCAGCGGACGGGGGCAAGATACGCAGTATTTT.

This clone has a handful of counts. CDR3 sequence (DNA): TGTGCCAGCTCACCACATGAGCTTGGCGAGCAGTACTTC. Translated, it gives CASSPHELGEQYF. The chain couples TRBV18 to TRBJ2-7; the D is unclear. CDR3 length equals 13 residues. Deletions cut 1 base from V and 6 bases from J, with 10 bases between. In germline, CDR1 is KGHSH, CDR2 LQKENI.

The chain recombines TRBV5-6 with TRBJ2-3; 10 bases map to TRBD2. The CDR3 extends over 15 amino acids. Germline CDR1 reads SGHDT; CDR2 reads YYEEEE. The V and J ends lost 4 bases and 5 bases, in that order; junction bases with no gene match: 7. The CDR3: CASSPSGGNGDTQYF. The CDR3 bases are TGTGCCAGCAGCCCTAGCGGGGGCAATGGAGATACGCAGTATTTT.